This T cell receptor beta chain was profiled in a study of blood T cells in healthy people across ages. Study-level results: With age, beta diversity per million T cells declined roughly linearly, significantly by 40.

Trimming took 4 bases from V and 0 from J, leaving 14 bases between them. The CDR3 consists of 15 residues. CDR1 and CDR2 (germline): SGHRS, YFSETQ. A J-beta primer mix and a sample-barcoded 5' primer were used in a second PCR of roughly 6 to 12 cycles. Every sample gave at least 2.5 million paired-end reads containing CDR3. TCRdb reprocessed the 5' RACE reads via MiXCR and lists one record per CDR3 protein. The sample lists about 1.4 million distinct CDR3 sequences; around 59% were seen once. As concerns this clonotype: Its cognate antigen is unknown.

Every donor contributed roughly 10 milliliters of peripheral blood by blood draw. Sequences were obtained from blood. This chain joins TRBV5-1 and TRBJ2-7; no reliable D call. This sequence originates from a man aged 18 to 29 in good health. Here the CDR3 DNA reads TGCGCCAGCAGCCCCGCGATACCAGTCTCCTACGAGCAGTACTTC. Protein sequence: CASSPAIPVSYEQYF. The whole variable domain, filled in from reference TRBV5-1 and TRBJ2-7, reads KAGVTQTPRYLIKTRGQQVTLSCSPISGHRSVSWYQQTPGQGLQFLFEYFSETQRNKGNFPGRFSGRQFSNSRSEMNVSTLELGDSALYLCASSPAIPVSYEQYFGPGTRLTVT.